This TCR beta chain was documented in a study of regulatory dendritic cells for organ transplantation. This table comes from immunoSEQ multiplex PCR, and its TCRdb copy is limited to in-frame clones, with some not included. In the table there are 28,000 or so clones, around 84% of which are singletons. Study conclusions and caveats: Alloreactive memory CD8+ T cell pools varied considerably between individuals.

Naive CD45RA+ and memory CD45RO+ CD4+ or CD8+ T cells were FACS-sorted. Note on this clone: Its antigen remains unidentified.

This clonotype was sampled from a human donor in good health. The sequencing input was naive CD4+ T cells from blood. Specified subset: CD45RA+ naive T cells.

This CDR3 reads CASSFSRQGNTEAFF. The CDR3 nucleotides read TGTGCCAGCAGTTTTTCCCGACAGGGGAACACTGAAGCTTTCTTT. The rearrangement links TRBV27 to TRBJ1-1; 7 bases agree with TRBD1. Trimming at V came to 3 bases and at J to 1 base, leaving 5 bases not matched to a gene. Germline V gene data show CDR1 as MNHEY and CDR2 as SMNVEV (reference sequence). The CDR3 spans 15 residues.